The clone carrying this TCR beta chain appeared a single time. Its antigen is currently unknown. The data derive from a study of cytomegalovirus exposure and HLA in healthy donors. General study points: Earlier analysis looked at TCR beta V segments, and most were productive about 87% or about 30% of the time. Most observed TCR sequences were rare, whereas some public TCRs were detected in many donors. A later analysis revealed that TCR association rates differed between HLA loci, peaking at DRB1 and bottoming out at HLA-C. Several top significant clusters appeared, in a later analysis, to be linked to common viral pathogens.

After removal of 5 bases from V and 0 bases from J, the junction contained 13 bases not matched to a gene. Per the germline V gene, CDR1 is SGHTA and CDR2 is FQGTGA. CDR3 size: 17 residues. PCR used 60 Vbeta primers and 13 Jbeta primers. This table comes from immunoSEQ multiplex PCR, and its TCRdb copy is limited to in-frame clones, with some not included. The repertoire consists of 85,000 to 100,000 clones, with roughly two thirds occurring once and the leading ten covering 2% to 2.5%. Input material: PBMCs. The receptor was isolated from a human donor in good health. This chain links TRBV7-3 with TRBJ2-7, with 7 bases aligning to TRBD1. The CDR3 reads CASSHTKTGPNSYEQYF. CDR3 coding DNA: TGTGCCAGCAGCCACACGAAGACAGGGCCGAACTCCTACGAGCAGTACTTC.